The present TCR beta chain was sequenced within a study of blood T cell repertoires in COVID-19. Study in general: The United States, Italy and Spain were the sources of the acute and convalescent COVID-19 samples. T cells, B-cell-depleted T cells, or PBMCs supplied cDNA or gDNA.

Original handling: Scientists estimated how many nucleated cells there were by amplifying reference gene primers. Profiling relied on immunoSEQ multiplex PCR, and the TCRdb table lists in-frame clones only, not all of them. The V and J calls and clone size come from that table; D and trimming were worked out from the DNA. The sample holds some 150,000 clones, approximately 81% seen once. Germline assignment: CDR1 LGHDT and CDR2 YNNKEL (reference sequence). V lost 7 bases to trimming and J lost 6 bases; unmatched junction nucleotides: 8. CDR3 size: 14 residues. The receptor's source is a human donor with acute or convalescent COVID-19. The donor label of this sample is uncertain. The material sequenced was peripheral blood. The chain carries TRBV3-1 (or the pseudogene TRBV3-2) and TRBJ1-2; 10 bases align to TRBD1. The CDR3 spells CASTPGQGYHGYTF. The CDR3 coding sequence is TGTGCCAGCACGCCGGGACAGGGGTATCATGGCTACACCTTC.